The 5 T cell receptor beta chains presented below share a single source sample, sequenced in a study of cytomegalovirus exposure and HLA in healthy donors. PCR involved 60 Vbeta and 13 Jbeta primers. The assay was immunoSEQ multiplex PCR, and TCRdb's table has in-frame clones only and misses some. The table includes about 130,000 clones, 74% detected once. The sequenced sample consisted of PBMCs. The source is a young man in good health and CMV-seropositive.

V usage is TRBV18 and J usage is TRBJ2-1, with 9 bases fitting TRBD1. Per the germline V gene, CDR1 is KGHSH and CDR2 is LQKENI. The CDR3 length is 13 residues. V lost 6 bases, J lost 9 bases, and 6 bases stayed unmatched. The CDR3 protein is CASSGQGFGEQFF. The CDR3 DNA reads as TGTGCCAGCTCTGGACAGGGGTTCGGTGAGCAGTTCTTC.

The sample holds a few counts of this clone. V gene TRBV7-4 combines with J gene TRBJ1-2, with 7 bases identical to TRBD1. The germline gives CDR1 SGHVT, CDR2 SQSDAQ. The CDR3 contains 15 residues. After removal of 1 base from V and 4 bases from J, the junction contained 6 bases not matched to a gene. The CDR3 sequence is CASSLGAGGSYGYTF. CDR3 coding DNA: TGTGCCAGCAGCTTAGGGGCAGGGGGGTCCTATGGCTACACCTTC.

This clone was counted between two and nine times. The chain recombines TRBV16 with TRBJ2-1; D not certain. Looked up from germline, CDR1 is KGHSY and CDR2 is FQNENV. The ends were cut back, 6 bases at V and 5 bases at J, with 5 bases in the middle. CDR3 length: 11 amino acids. CDR3 nucleotide sequence: TGTGCCAGCAGTCTTGACAATGAGCAGTTCTTC. Translation: CASSLDNEQFF.

V is TRBV28 and J is TRBJ2-5; D is possibly TRBD1 (6 bases). The CDR3 runs 14 residues. Germline values: CDR1 MDHEN, CDR2 SYDVKM. Deletions cut 7 bases from V and 5 bases from J, with 17 bases between. The CDR3 spells CASTKGHRMETQYF. The CDR3 DNA sequence: TGTGCCAGCACAAAGGGACACCGTATGGAGACCCAGTACTTC.

CDR3 bases: TGTGCCAGCAGCTTGGTCGGGGGAATCATGGAGACCCAGTACTTC. It encodes CASSLVGGIMETQYF. The chain is built from TRBV5-6 and TRBJ2-5, with TRBD2 as a possible D gene (6 bases). The CDR3 runs to 15 residues. Germline V lookup: CDR1 SGHDT, CDR2 YYEEEE. The germline V and J ends were trimmed by 0 bases and 5 bases, with 14 bases remaining between them.